A selection of T cell receptor beta chains follows, all from one sample in a study of metastatic and nonmetastatic thyroid tumors. TCRdb re-analyzed the PCR reads using MiXCR. Of approximately 21,000 clones detected, approximately 26% appear once; the ten largest clones hold approximately 6.1%. What was sequenced was blood. The receptor set was obtained from a female donor with papillary thyroid cancer or a benign thyroid nodule (not recorded which). Some clones in this sample may be carry-over from other donors' samples. The CDR3 runs from the conserved cysteine through the conserved F or W. The order of the fields is V gene, J gene, D gene, clone size, CDR3 DNA, CDR3 protein. D genes are given only for firm matches. Clone size is given for some rows only: seen once, a few or many times, or a class if the clone is expanded.

TRBV11-2	TRBJ2-7	TRBD1	.	TGTGCCAGCAGCCGGGGACAGGAGGGCGAGCAGTACTTC	CASSRGQEGEQYF
TRBV6-1	TRBJ2-3	.	few	TGTGCCAGCCAGGGACCTAGGGTGGGACGCACAGATACGCAGTATTTT	CASQGPRVGRTDTQYF
TRBV4-3	TRBJ2-7	.	many	TGCGCCAGCAGCCAAGATAACTCCTACGAGCAGTACTTC	CASSQDNSYEQYF
TRBV29-1	TRBJ2-7	TRBD2	.	TGCAGCGTTGAACCCCTAGCGGGCTACGAGCAGTACTTC	CSVEPLAGYEQYF
TRBV15	TRBJ2-1	.	many	TGTGCCACCAGGGGGCCCCCTAGCAATGAGCAGTTCTTC	CATRGPPSNEQFF
TRBV6-1	TRBJ1-5	.	.	TGTGCCAGCAGAGCCGTGGGAAATAGCAATCAGCCCCAGCATTTT	CASRAVGNSNQPQHF
TRBV28	TRBJ1-2	.	few	TGTGCCAGCAGTTTATTGGGGTCTTACTATGGCTACACCTTC	CASSLLGSYYGYTF
TRBV3-1	TRBJ2-7	TRBD1	many	TGTGCCAGCAGCCAGGGGCGACAGGGTCTCGAGCAGTACTTC	CASSQGRQGLEQYF
TRBV27	TRBJ2-3	TRBD2	medium-sized	TGTGCCAGCAGCCCGACTAGCGCCGATACGCAGTATTTT	CASSPTSADTQYF
TRBV28	TRBJ1-2	.	medium-sized	TGTGCCAGCAGTTCCTCCGGGACGAGTTATGGCTACACCTTC	CASSSSGTSYGYTF
TRBV6-1	TRBJ2-1	TRBD2	few	TGTGCCAGCAGCCCGCTAGCGGGGGACTACAATGAGCAGTTCTTC	CASSPLAGDYNEQFF
TRBV24-1	TRBJ2-1	.	.	TGTGCCACCAGTGATTATACGCGGAATGAGCAGTTCTTC	CATSDYTRNEQFF
TRBV18	TRBJ2-3	.	many	TGTGCCAGCTCACCAAACAGCGGCAGCACAGATACGCAGTATTTT	CASSPNSGSTDTQYF
TRBV11-3	TRBJ2-7	.	many	TGTGCCAGCAGCTCGCTCTCCGACAGGCCCTCCTACGAGCAGTACTTC	CASSSLSDRPSYEQYF
TRBV2	TRBJ2-7	TRBD2	.	TGTGCCAGCAGAGAACTAGCGGGAGACTACGAGCAGTACTTC	CASRELAGDYEQYF
TRBV5-1	TRBJ1-1	.	.	TGCGCCAGCAGCTTATGGGACCTCACTGAAGCTTTCTTT	CASSLWDLTEAFF
TRBV27	TRBJ2-1	TRBD1	few	TGTGCCAGCAGTCCGGGACAGGTCTACAATGAGCAGTTCTTC	CASSPGQVYNEQFF
TRBV7-8	TRBJ2-1	TRBD1	few	TGTGCCAGCAGCTTAGAACAGGGGAGCTCCTACAATGAGCAGTTCTTC	CASSLEQGSSYNEQFF
TRBV27	TRBJ2-3	.	.	TGTGCCAGCAGTCCACAGGACGGGACAGATACGCAGTATTTT	CASSPQDGTDTQYF
TRBV20-1	TRBJ2-1	TRBD2	many	TGCAGTGCTATTGTAGCGGGAGAAAACAATGAGCAGTTCTTC	CSAIVAGENNEQFF
TRBV20-1	TRBJ2-7	.	.	TGCAGTGCTAGAGGCGTCTCCTACGAGCAGTACTTC	CSARGVSYEQYF
TRBV7-6	TRBJ1-3	.	many	TGTGCCAGCAGCTTAGAAGGGGGGGGAGCAGTCTCTGGAAACACCATATATTTT	CASSLEGGGAVSGNTIYF
TRBV2	TRBJ2-7	.	few	TGTGCCAGCAGGCAACAGGGTTTATCCTACGAGCAGTACTTC	CASRQQGLSYEQYF
TRBV19	TRBJ2-7	.	few	TGTGCCAGTAGTATGAAGGGTACTCCCTACGAGCAGTACTTC	CASSMKGTPYEQYF
TRBV30	TRBJ2-1	TRBD2	.	TGTGCCTCCGGGGTAGCGGGAGGGTTAAATGAGCAGTTCTTC	CASGVAGGLNEQFF
TRBV5-8	TRBJ1-5	.	many	TGTGCCAGCAGCTCACGCGTAGGGGGATTTTATAGCAATCAGCCCCAGCATTTT	CASSSRVGGFYSNQPQHF
TRBV20-1	TRBJ2-7	TRBD2	many	TGCAGTGCTAGAGAGGGCTCCTGGACTAGCGGGGTCTCCTACGAGCAGTACTTC	CSAREGSWTSGVSYEQYF
TRBV30	TRBJ1-2	.	few	TGTGCCTGGGGCGGGAATGGGGGACAAACTAACTATGGCTACACCTTC	CAWGGNGGQTNYGYTF
TRBV5-1	TRBJ2-2	.	once	TGCGCCAGCAGCCGGACAGTCACCGGGGAGCTGTTTTTT	CASSRTVTGELFF
TRBV28	TRBJ1-2	.	few	TGTGCCAGCAGTCCCATGGGGGAGAACTATGGCTACACCTTC	CASSPMGENYGYTF
TRBV18	TRBJ1-2	.	many	TGTGCCAGCTCGGAATGGGGGGCGGTCGACTATGGCTACACCTTC	CASSEWGAVDYGYTF
TRBV6-1	TRBJ1-1	.	few	TGTGCCAGCAAGCGGGGGATGAACACTGAAGCTTTCTTT	CASKRGMNTEAFF
TRBV25-1	TRBJ1-1	.	.	TGTGCCAGCAGTGAAAAGGTGCCTGACCTCGGCACTGAAGCTTTCTTT	CASSEKVPDLGTEAFF
TRBV28	TRBJ1-1	TRBD1	.	TGTGCCAGCAGGGATTGGACAGGGGGGGGTGAAGCTTTCTTT	CASRDWTGGGEAFF
TRBV29-1	TRBJ2-3	TRBD1	many	TGCAGCGGGACAGGGGTGGTCACAGATACGCAGTATTTT	CSGTGVVTDTQYF
TRBV5-6	TRBJ1-6	TRBD1	many	TGTGCCAGCAGCCCGACAGGGGCGGGCTCCTATAATTCACCCCTCCACTTT	CASSPTGAGSYNSPLHF
TRBV5-8	TRBJ1-1	.	.	TGTGCCAGCAGCTTGGGTGGGGGCACTGAAGCTTCCTTC	CASSLGGGTEASF
TRBV27	TRBJ1-6	.	few	TGTGCCAGCAGTGGTCGGGGGTCTAATTCACCCCTCCACTTT	CASSGRGSNSPLHF
TRBV28	TRBJ2-4	.	few	TGTGCCAGCAGTTTCCTAGGGGGAAACATTCAGTACTTC	CASSFLGGNIQYF
TRBV6-1	TRBJ2-5	TRBD2	medium-sized	TGTGCCAGCATTCCCTGGCGGGAGAGAGGAGAGACCCAGTACTTC	CASIPWRERGETQYF
TRBV12-3/TRBV12-4	TRBJ1-4	.	.	TGTGCCATCAGTTTTCGCTTCGAAAAACTGTTTTTT	CAISFRFEKLFF
TRBV6-1	TRBJ1-2	.	few	TGTGCCACCCGGGACTTAACTAACTATGGCTACACCTTC	CATRDLTNYGYTF
TRBV19	TRBJ2-6	.	.	TGTGCCAGTGGTATCAGGGGGGCTGGGTCCAACGTCCTGACTTTC	CASGIRGAGSNVLTF